Following are 27 T cell receptor beta chains from one sample sequenced in a study of T cells expressing NK-cell markers. TCRdb reprocessed the 5' RACE reads, keeping one entry per CDR3 protein, no DNA. Recorded for this sample: fewer than 300,000 distinct CDR3 sequences. Sequenced sample: blood T cells: a sorted CD56 or NKG2C T cell subset, CD4+ or CD8+ T cells, or bulk PBMC T cells (not recorded which). These receptors all stem from a woman between 18 and 75 years old in good health.

This chain joins TRBV18 and TRBJ1-2. Germline CDR1 is KGHSH and CDR2 is LQKENI. The CDR3 has 12 amino acids. The CDR3 protein is CASSPGSRGYTF. Looking up the rest from reference TRBV18 and TRBJ1-2 gives the full variable domain: NAGVMQNPRHLVRRRGQEARLRCSPMKGHSHVYWYRQLPEEGLKFMVYLQKENIIDESGMPKERFSAEFPKEGPSILRIQQVVRGDSAAYFCASSPGSRGYTFGSGTRLTVV.

The chain combines TRBV28 with TRBJ2-7; without DNA, the TCRdb call of TRBD2 cannot be checked. The CDR3 is 14 residues long. Looked up from germline, CDR1 is MDHEN and CDR2 is SYDVKM. The CDR3 sequence: CASRGGLAGDEQYF. The full variable domain, completed using reference TRBV28 and TRBJ2-7, is DVKVTQSSRYLVKRTGEKVFLECVQDMDHENMFWYRQDPGLGLRLIYFSYDVKMKEKGDIPEGYSVSREKKERFSLILESASTNQTSMYLCASRGGLAGDEQYFGPGTRLTVT.

This rearrangement joins TRBV20-1 to TRBJ2-1; TCRdb picks TRBD2, but there is no DNA to check that call. CDR1 DFQATT and CDR2 SNEGSKA come from the germline V gene (reference sequence). The CDR3 runs 12 residues. The CDR3 is CSTQAGDHKQFF.

The genes are TRBV6-1 and TRBJ2-3; TCRdb lists TRBD1, though no DNA is available to test this call. Germline V gives CDR1 MNHNS, CDR2 SASEGT. CDR3 size: 14 residues. The CDR3 protein is CASRALRGTDTQYF.

This sequence joins TRBV2 and TRBJ1-1. The CDR3 consists of 13 residues. Germline lookup yields CDR1 SNHLY and CDR2 FYNNEI. The CDR3 is CASSEREEDEAFF.

V gene TRBV4-3 combines with J gene TRBJ2-1; no DNA is available, so the TRBD1 call from TCRdb remains unchecked. This CDR3 spans 18 amino acids. Germline CDR1 and CDR2: LGHNA and YSLEER. CDR3 sequence reads: CASSQDPPLADSYNEQFF.

The chain joins TRBV29-1 to TRBJ1-1; there is no DNA to check the TCRdb D call of TRBD1. Germline lookup yields CDR1 SQVTM and CDR2 ANQGSEA. The CDR3 loop spans 12 amino acids. The CDR3 is CSVAGGDTEAFF.

The rearrangement joins TRBV5-5 to TRBJ1-3. The CDR3 is made up of 15 amino acids. CDR1 is SGHKS, CDR2 YYEKEE, per germline (reference sequence). This CDR3 reads CASSLDSGAGNTIYF. The whole variable domain, remainder taken from reference TRBV5-5 and TRBJ1-3, is DAGVTQSPTHLIKTRGQQVTLRCSPISGHKSVSWYQQVLGQGPQFIFQYYEKEERGRGNFPDRFSARQFPNYSSELNVNALLLGDSALYLCASSLDSGAGNTIYFGEGSWLTVV.

The chain uses TRBV14 and TRBJ1-1. The CDR3 has 16 amino acids. Germline V gene lookup returns CDR1 SGHDN and CDR2 FVKESK. CDR3 amino acids: CASSQDQSSMNTEAFF. Full variable domain (outside the CDR3, taken from reference TRBV14 and TRBJ1-1): EAGVTQFPSHSVIEKGQTVTLRCDPISGHDNLYWYRRVMGKEIKFLLHFVKESKQDESGMPNNRFLAERTGGTYSTLKVQPAELEDSGVYFCASSQDQSSMNTEAFFGQGTRLTVV.

The chain recombines TRBV24-1 with TRBJ2-7; TCRdb indicates TRBD1, and absent DNA this call remains unverified. The CDR3 sequence is 13 residues long. Per germline, CDR1 KGHDR and CDR2 SFDVKD. The CDR3 loop reads CATSASGIHEQYF.

The CDR3 sequence is CASSQGQGIKAGANVLTF. V and J are TRBV4-1 and TRBJ2-6; TCRdb indicates TRBD1, and absent DNA this call remains unverified. This CDR3 comprises 18 residues. Germline CDR1 reads MGHRA; CDR2 reads YSYEKL.

The genes are TRBV3-1 and TRBJ1-2; TCRdb picks TRBD1, but there is no DNA to check that call. Per the germline V gene, CDR1 is LGHDT and CDR2 is YNNKEL (reference sequence). The CDR3 is made up of 14 amino acids. The CDR3 loop is CASSQDGQGAGYTF. The whole variable domain, remainder taken from reference TRBV3-1 and TRBJ1-2, is DTAVSQTPKYLVTQMGNDKSIKCEQNLGHDTMYWYKQDSKKFLKIMFSYNNKELIINETVPNRFSPKSPDKAHLNLHINSLELGDSAVYFCASSQDGQGAGYTFGSGTRLTVV.

The chain combines TRBV23-1 with TRBJ1-2. TRBV23-1 is placed among ORFs of uncertain function. The CDR3 is made up of 11 amino acids. The CDR3 region is CASVFGDGYTF.

The chain employs TRBV12-3 or TRBV12-4 and TRBJ2-7. The length of the CDR3 is 14 residues. The CDR3 loop reads CASSFRLNNYEQYF.

The chain couples TRBV20-1 to TRBJ1-6; TCRdb proposes TRBD1, but this gene call is untestable without DNA. This CDR3 is built from 14 residues. Germline CDR1 is DFQATT and CDR2 is SNEGSKA (reference sequence). CDR3 region: CSARDITGISPLHF.

The rearrangement joins TRBV30 to TRBJ2-7; TCRdb's D gene call, TRBD1, goes unchecked for lack of DNA. Germline CDR1 and CDR2: GTSNPN and SVGIG (reference sequence). CDR3 size: 13 residues. The CDR3 here is CAWSVTTAYEQYF. The whole variable domain, remainder taken from reference TRBV30 and TRBJ2-7, is SQTIHQWPATLVQPVGSPLSLECTVEGTSNPNLYWYRQAAGRGLQLLFYSVGIGQISSEVPQNLSASRPQDRQFILSSKKLLLSDSGFYLCAWSVTTAYEQYFGPGTRLTVT.

V is TRBV7-2 and J is TRBJ2-1; TCRdb reports TRBD2, a call that lacks DNA to check it against. This CDR3 spans 16 amino acids. Germline V gene lookup returns CDR1 SGHTA and CDR2 FQGNSA. The CDR3 here is CASGPRAAGYRQEQFF.

This chain joins TRBV5-6 and TRBJ1-5; TCRdb returns TRBD1, unconfirmable since there is no DNA. Looked up from germline, CDR1 is SGHDT and CDR2 is YYEEEE. This CDR3 contains 15 residues. This chain's CDR3 is CASSLMGQLNQPQHF.

The J gene is TRBJ1-1, the V gene TRBV6-5; TCRdb's assignment of TRBD1 cannot be checked, as there is no DNA. The CDR3 is made up of 14 amino acids. The germline V gene encodes CDR1 MNHEY and CDR2 SVGAGI. CDR3 amino acids: CASSSGGLNTEAFF.

The chain links TRBV4-3 to TRBJ2-1; the D call of TRBD2 rests on TCRdb alone, since no DNA is present to check it. This CDR3 has 20 amino acids. Germline CDR1 is LGHNA and CDR2 is YSLEER. The CDR3 protein is CASSREASGGAMSSYNEQFF.

This rearrangement joins TRBV5-1 to TRBJ2-2; the D gene TCRdb calls, TRBD2, cannot be checked with no DNA. The CDR3 sequence is 16 residues long. The germline V gene encodes CDR1 SGHRS and CDR2 YFSETQ. This chain's CDR3 is CASSLEGGFFTGELFF.

The rearrangement uses TRBV4-3 and TRBJ2-1; without DNA, the TCRdb call of TRBD1 cannot be checked. Germline CDR1 is LGHNA and CDR2 is YSLEER. The CDR3 is 15 residues long. CDR3 region: CASTLDRAGYNEQFF.

The V call is TRBV6-1, the J call TRBJ1-5. Germline V gene lookup returns CDR1 MNHNS and CDR2 SASEGT. The CDR3 covers 13 residues. The CDR3 sequence is CASRKDSNQPQHF.

The chain recombines TRBV18 with TRBJ1-3; there is no DNA to check the TCRdb D call of TRBD1. Per germline, CDR1 KGHSH and CDR2 LQKENI. The CDR3 is 13 residues long. CDR3 protein: CASLDRAGNTIYF.

The genes are TRBV12-3 or TRBV12-4 and TRBJ2-3; TCRdb names TRBD1, which stays unverified in the absence of DNA. This CDR3 contains 15 residues. CDR3 amino acids: CASSLRGQGPDTQYF.

The chain joins TRBV5-6 to TRBJ2-4; TCRdb gives TRBD1 as the D gene, but with no DNA this cannot be confirmed. The CDR3 consists of 15 residues. CDR1 SGHDT and CDR2 YYEEEE come from the germline V gene. CDR3 loop: CASSWTGLAKNIQYF.

The chain employs TRBV12-3 or TRBV12-4 and TRBJ2-3. CDR3 length: 13 residues. CDR3 amino acids: CASSLPKSDTQYF.